These 21 T cell receptor beta chains were sequenced from one sample in a study of blood T cell repertoires in COVID-19. Data came from immunoSEQ multiplex PCR; TCRdb stores just in-frame clones and leaves some out. The sample lists approximately 200,000 clones; roughly four fifths were seen once. Sequencing used PBMCs or T cells enriched from blood (not recorded which). The receptors here all came from a man aged 35-49 years who had recovered from COVID-19.

A word on this clone: The same CDR3 can be traced to other DNA sequences in this sample. The genes are TRBV11-2 and TRBJ1-1; D is unresolved. V shed 5 bases and J shed 0 bases, with 7 bases lying between them. CDR3 length: 13 residues. Germline CDR1 reads SGHAT; CDR2 reads FQNNGV. The CDR3 region is CASSRGLNTEAFF. CDR3 bases: TGTGCCAGCAGCCGCGGATTGAACACTGAAGCTTTCTTT.

This chain joins TRBV28 and TRBJ2-2; TRBD2 might be the D (5 bases). Germline CDR1 and CDR2: MDHEN and SYDVKM. V lost 6 bases to trimming and J lost 5 bases, with 13 bases between them. This CDR3 contains 14 residues. As DNA, the CDR3 is TGTGCCAGCAGCTGGACTGTCGGGACCGGGGAGCTGTTTTTT. It translates to CASSWTVGTGELFF.

V is TRBV9 and J is TRBJ1-2; D perhaps matches TRBD1 (5 bases). The CDR3 runs 16 residues. Germline-derived CDR1 and CDR2 are SGDLS and YYNGEE. V lost 2 bases and J 7 bases, leaving 21 bases between the germline ends. The CDR3 coding sequence is TGTGCCAGCAGCGTGATGCCAGAGCAGGGCGTGAGTGGCTACACCTTC. Translating it yields CASSVMPEQGVSGYTF.

Regarding this clone: At one boundary the junction diverges from the germline segment, which might be a read error. The chain links TRBV7-2 to TRBJ1-1; D uncertain. CDR3 length: 14 residues. In germline, CDR1 is SGHTA, CDR2 FQGNSA. The DNA for the CDR3 is TGTGCCAACAGCTCAGGCAGATTGAACACTGAAGCTTTCTTT. This sequence encodes CANSSGRLNTEAFF.

V gene TRBV6-2 or TRBV6-3 combines with J gene TRBJ2-7; 10 bases match TRBD2. The germline CDR1 and CDR2 sequences are MNHEY and SVGEGT. This CDR3 has 15 residues. The ends lost 4 bases at V and 1 base at J; junction bases unmatched: 4. The DNA of the CDR3 is TGTGCCAGCAGTTTTCTAGCGGGAGTTTCCTACGAGCAGTACTTC. Amino acid sequence: CASSFLAGVSYEQYF.

The chain uses TRBV6-5 and TRBJ2-4; D perhaps matches TRBD2 (5 bases). CDR1 MNHEY and CDR2 SVGAGI come from the germline V gene. Trimming pared 0 bases from V and 6 bases from J, leaving 12 bases between. This CDR3 region has 15 residues. The CDR3 DNA follows: TGTGCCAGCAGTTACTCGAGGGTGGGGTTAAACATTCAGTACTTC. Translation: CASSYSRVGLNIQYF.

V gene TRBV11-2 combines with J gene TRBJ2-1; 7 bases agree with TRBD2. Germline V lookup: CDR1 SGHAT, CDR2 FQNNGV. The CDR3 has 16 amino acids. V shed 7 bases, J shed 7 bases, and the junction held 16 bases outside the gene matches. The CDR3 DNA follows: TGTGCCAGCACCCGAACCTCGGCGGGAGAGTTGAATGAGCAGTTCTTC. As protein: CASTRTSAGELNEQFF. Filled out from reference TRBV11-2 and TRBJ2-1, the complete variable domain reads EAGVAQSPRYKIIEKRQSVAFWCNPISGHATLYWYQQILGQGPKLLIQFQNNGVVDDSQLPKDRFSAERLKGVDSTLKIQPAKLEDSAVYLCASTRTSAGELNEQFFGPGTRLTVL.

V and J are TRBV9 and TRBJ2-3, with 11 nucleotides matching TRBD2. Germline lookup yields CDR1 SGDLS and CDR2 YYNGEE. The junction had 12 bases not matched to a gene; V was cut back by 4 bases and J by 2 bases. This CDR3 is 18 amino acids long. In nucleotides, the CDR3 is TGTGCCAGCAGCCTCAAAGCCCAGACTAGCGGGAACACAGATACGCAGTATTTT. It translates to CASSLKAQTSGNTDTQYF.

The gene calls are TRBV2 and TRBJ2-4, with 7 bases that match TRBD2. Germline CDR1 and CDR2: SNHLY and FYNNEI. The CDR3 runs to 17 residues. V lost 2 bases and J lost 7; bases outside the gene matches: 14. The CDR3 loop is CASSEILTSVGGNIQYF. DNA for the CDR3: TGTGCCAGCAGTGAAATCCTCACTAGCGTTGGGGGGAACATTCAGTACTTC.

The chain combines TRBV28 with TRBJ1-5; TRBD1 is a possible D gene (5 bases). The CDR3 totals 14 residues. Germline CDR1 and CDR2: MDHEN and SYDVKM. The V gene lost 3 bases and the J gene lost 4 bases, with 10 bases spanning the gap. The CDR3 nucleotides are TGTGCCAGCAGTTTGAGGGGACTGAATCAGCCCCAGCATTTT. Translated, it gives CASSLRGLNQPQHF. Full variable domain (missing parts from reference TRBV28 and TRBJ1-5): DVKVTQSSRYLVKRTGEKVFLECVQDMDHENMFWYRQDPGLGLRLIYFSYDVKMKEKGDIPEGYSVSREKKERFSLILESASTNQTSMYLCASSLRGLNQPQHFGDGTRLSIL.

The V and J genes are TRBV15 and TRBJ2-2; D is undetermined. Germline V CDR1 and CDR2: LNHNV, YYDKDF (reference sequence). V was trimmed by 0 bases and J by 1 base, leaving 9 bases between them. The CDR3 covers 16 residues. The CDR3 sequence is CATSRDGGENTGELFF. The CDR3 bases are TGTGCCACCAGCAGAGATGGCGGAGAGAACACCGGGGAGCTGTTTTTT.

This chain connects TRBV4-2 to TRBJ1-5; tentative D call: TRBD1 (6 bases). Germline V CDR1 and CDR2: LGHNA, YNFKEQ. With 0 bases removed from V and 7 bases from J, the gap between germline ends came to 19 bases. The CDR3 spans 17 residues. The CDR3 loop is CASSQDPSRGIMQPQHF. In DNA form, the CDR3 reads TGTGCCAGCAGCCAAGATCCCAGTAGGGGGATAATGCAGCCCCAGCATTTT.

This CDR3 reads CASSTHRGPTEAFF. The CDR3 DNA reads TGTGCCAGCAGCACTCACAGGGGGCCTACTGAAGCTTTCTTT. The chain links TRBV4-2 to TRBJ1-1; 9 nucleotides line up with TRBD1. This CDR3 spans 14 amino acids. After removal of 5 bases from V and 5 bases from J, the junction contained 6 bases not matched to a gene. Germline V gives CDR1 LGHNA, CDR2 YNFKEQ.

The rearrangement links TRBV15 to TRBJ1-6; TRBD1 aligns across 8 bases. This CDR3 is 15 amino acids long. V shed 2 bases, J shed 10 bases, and the junction held 7 bases outside the gene matches. Per germline, CDR1 LNHNV and CDR2 YYDKDF (reference sequence). The CDR3 DNA reads as TGTGCCACCAGCAGAATAGGACAGGGTGGCTCACCCCTCCACTTT. It specifies CATSRIGQGGSPLHF.

The rearrangement uses TRBV28 and TRBJ1-1, with D tentatively TRBD1 (6 bases). V shed 7 bases and J shed 3 bases, with 24 bases lying between them. This CDR3 spans 17 amino acids. The germline V gene has CDR1 MDHEN and CDR2 SYDVKM. For the CDR3, the DNA is TGTGCCAGCAACCCATTAACTCGGGGGGGCGGATACACTGAAGCTTTCTTT. Its translation: CASNPLTRGGGYTEAFF.

Only a few counts were recorded for this clone. The chain uses TRBV5-4 and TRBJ2-2; D may be TRBD1 (6 bases). Germline V gives CDR1 SGHNT, CDR2 YYREEE (reference sequence). The CDR3 covers 17 residues. The V gene lost 0 bases and the J gene lost 7 bases, with 19 bases spanning the gap. For the CDR3, the DNA is TGTGCCAGCAGCTTGGGTTTGGGGGCCCAACTGGGCGGGGAGCTGTTTTTT. Amino acid sequence: CASSLGLGAQLGGELFF.

This sequence joins TRBV30 and TRBJ2-7; 13 bases match TRBD2. Trimming at V came to 7 bases and at J to 3 bases, leaving 18 bases not matched to a gene. The CDR3 runs to 18 residues. The germline CDR1 and CDR2 sequences are GTSNPN and SVGIG (reference sequence). CDR3 region: CAYRVPGLAGPHLYEQYF. Written as DNA, the CDR3 is TGTGCCTACAGGGTTCCGGGACTAGCGGGACCCCATCTCTACGAGCAGTACTTC.

V usage is TRBV2 and J usage is TRBJ2-3; TRBD2 matches 12 bases. Trimming took 4 bases from V and 5 from J; bases not matched to a gene: 13. This CDR3 spans 18 amino acids. Germline V CDR1 and CDR2: SNHLY, FYNNEI. DNA for the CDR3: TGTGCCAGCAGTGGATCAAGACTAGCGGGAGTCCCAGGAGATACGCAGTATTTT. It codes for CASSGSRLAGVPGDTQYF. The entire variable domain, with the rest obtained from reference TRBV2 and TRBJ2-3, is as follows: EPEVTQTPSHQVTQMGQEVILRCVPISNHLYFYWYRQILGQKVEFLVSFYNNEISEKSEIFDDQFSVERPDGSNFTLKIRSTKLEDSAMYFCASSGSRLAGVPGDTQYFGPGTRLTVL.

The chain recombines TRBV9 with TRBJ1-2; 8 bases align to TRBD1. Germline-derived CDR1 and CDR2 are SGDLS and YYNGEE. The CDR3 covers 19 residues. V shed 3 bases, J shed 7 bases, and the junction held 23 bases outside the gene matches. CDR3 DNA: TGTGCCAGCAGCGCTGAAAATCCGGGACAGGCCATCCTGATCGGTGGCTACACCTTC. Translation gives CASSAENPGQAILIGGYTF.

The chain joins TRBV14 to TRBJ2-1; 9 nucleotides align to TRBD2. V trimming: 5 bases; J trimming: 4 bases; junction bases outside the gene matches: 6. Germline V lookup: CDR1 SGHDN, CDR2 FVKESK. The CDR3 has 15 amino acids. The CDR3 protein is CASSETSGRYNEQFF. The CDR3 DNA sequence: TGTGCCAGCAGCGAGACTAGCGGACGTTACAATGAGCAGTTCTTC.

The genes are TRBV28 and TRBJ1-1; D not resolved. The length of the CDR3 is 12 residues. Germline V gene lookup returns CDR1 MDHEN and CDR2 SYDVKM. V was pared by 7 bases and J by 10 bases, with 16 bases between. CDR3 residues: CASNGGPRTAFF. The CDR3 coding sequence is TGTGCCAGCAATGGAGGCCCCCGAACAGCTTTCTTT.